This is a list of T cell receptor beta chains from one sample in a study of early T cells in non-severe SARS-CoV-2 infection. TCRdb analysed the 5' RACE reads with MiXCR anew, one entry per CDR3 protein. The sample lists over 75,000 distinct CDR3 sequences; approximately 13% were seen once. The sample taken for sequencing was whole blood. The receptor source for this set is an adult who was a healthcare worker with PCR-confirmed SARS-CoV-2 infection or an uninfected control (not recorded which). The CDR3 runs from the conserved cysteine through the conserved F or W. The D gene is left open where the match is weak. Size is omitted from some rows. Given values are once, few, many or a class for expanded clones.

clone_size	v_call	d_call	j_call	cdr3_aa	cdr3_nt
many	TRBV20-1	TRBD2	TRBJ2-7	CSAIRDYGMEEQYF	TGCAGTGCTATCCGGGACTACGGGATGGAAGAGCAGTACTTC
.	TRBV3-1	.	TRBJ1-3	CASSPTVGRSSGNTIYF	TGTGCCAGCAGCCCGACTGTGGGTCGGAGCTCTGGAAACACCATATATTTT
.	TRBV20-1	.	TRBJ2-2	CSAFVTGELFF	TGCAGTGCTTTCGTCACCGGGGAGCTGTTTTTT
few	TRBV7-2	TRBD1	TRBJ2-1	CASSSFRDRLYNEQFF	TGTGCCAGCAGCTCTTTCCGGGACAGATTGTACAATGAGCAGTTCTTC
many	TRBV29-1	.	TRBJ1-2	CSVTPGGNYGYTF	TGCAGCGTTACCCCCGGGGGGAACTATGGCTACACCTTC
.	TRBV29-1	.	TRBJ2-5	CSVVLGGTETQYF	TGCAGCGTTGTATTGGGGGGCACGGAGACCCAGTACTTC
many	TRBV7-2	.	TRBJ1-6	CASSLARQIYNSPLHF	TGTGCCAGCAGCTTAGCACGGCAAATCTATAATTCACCCCTCCACTTT
few	TRBV20-1	.	TRBJ1-5	CSATRDTNQPQHF	TGCAGTGCTACCCGGGACACCAATCAGCCCCAGCATTTT
.	TRBV28	.	TRBJ2-2	CASRRQGVTGELFF	TGTGCCAGCCGTCGGCAGGGTGTAACCGGGGAGCTGTTTTTT
many	TRBV29-1	.	TRBJ2-1	CSVGSEINEQFF	TGCAGCGTTGGTTCAGAGATCAATGAGCAGTTCTTC
many	TRBV6-2/TRBV6-3	.	TRBJ2-7	CASSYAVSSYEQYF	TGTGCCAGCAGTTACGCGGTCAGCTCCTACGAGCAGTACTTC
.	TRBV7-3	TRBD2	TRBJ2-7	CASSLVASGGHEQYF	TGTGCCAGCAGCTTAGTGGCTAGCGGGGGACACGAGCAGTACTTC
many	TRBV6-2/TRBV6-3	TRBD1	TRBJ2-2	CASSRDRTSPNTGELFF	TGTGCCAGCAGTAGGGACAGGACCTCCCCTAACACCGGGGAGCTGTTTTTT
few	TRBV7-2	TRBD1	TRBJ1-1	CASSSWGQGITEAFF	TGTGCCAGCAGCTCTTGGGGACAGGGAATTACTGAAGCTTTCTTT
many	TRBV20-1	.	TRBJ2-5	CSASDLRGGETQYF	TGCAGTGCTAGCGATCTCAGGGGCGGGGAGACCCAGTACTTC
.	TRBV29-1	.	TRBJ1-1	CSADYKNTEAFF	TGCAGCGCCGATTACAAGAACACTGAAGCTTTCTTT
many	TRBV6-6	.	TRBJ1-1	CASSYRQGLGGTEAFF	TGTGCCAGCAGTTACCGCCAGGGCCTCGGAGGGACTGAAGCTTTCTTT
few	TRBV4-1	.	TRBJ2-6	CASSPTLPPGANVLTF	TGCGCCAGCAGCCCGACCCTCCCCCCCGGGGCCAACGTCCTGACTTTC
.	TRBV29-1	TRBD1	TRBJ2-5	CSVLQFLTGGETQYF	TGCAGCGTCCTTCAATTCCTTACAGGGGGAGAGACCCAGTACTTC
.	TRBV6-8	TRBD1	TRBJ2-7	CASSYAGQGASYEQYF	TGTGCCAGCAGTTACGCGGGACAGGGGGCTTCCTACGAGCAGTACTTC
.	TRBV9	.	TRBJ2-4	CASSPRGNIQYF	TGTGCCAGCAGCCCCAGGGGAAACATTCAGTACTTC
few	TRBV10-2	TRBD1	TRBJ1-6	CASAPGQGALGNSPLHF	TGCGCCAGTGCCCCGGGACAGGGGGCGCTAGGGAATTCACCCCTCCACTTT
.	TRBV5-1	.	TRBJ2-5	CASSLDPVETQYF	TGCGCCAGCAGCCTTGACCCCGTGGAGACCCAGTACTTC
many	TRBV28	TRBD1	TRBJ2-7	CASSPGTEAQNSHF	TGTGCCAGCAGTCCCGGGACAGAAGCCCAAAATTCCCACTTC
.	TRBV28	.	TRBJ1-5	CASKTGGNQPQHF	TGTGCCAGCAAGACGGGGGGCAATCAGCCCCAGCATTTT
many	TRBV7-8	.	TRBJ2-1	CASSTAGYEQFF	TGTGCCAGCAGCACGGCTGGGTATGAGCAGTTCTTC
few	TRBV7-8	.	TRBJ2-4	CASSARSPGKGLKNIQYF	TGTGCCAGCAGCGCCCGATCCCCCGGGAAGGGCCTAAAAAACATTCAGTACTTC
few	TRBV10-3	TRBD1	TRBJ2-2	CAISELPGQGRGELFF	TGTGCCATCAGCGAGTTGCCGGGACAGGGAAGAGGGGAGCTGTTTTTT
few	TRBV12-3/TRBV12-4	.	TRBJ2-3	CASRVAADTQYF	TGTGCCAGCAGGGTGGCGGCAGATACGCAGTATTTT
few	TRBV6-2/TRBV6-3	.	TRBJ1-5	CASSYGYNQPQHF	TGTGCCAGCAGTTATGGGTACAATCAGCCCCAGCATTTT
many	TRBV6-6	.	TRBJ1-2	CASSPPGDPYGYTF	TGTGCCAGCAGCCCCCCAGGGGACCCCTATGGCTACACCTTC
.	TRBV7-2	TRBD1	TRBJ1-6	CASSPQGQGGSPLHF	TGTGCCAGCAGCCCCCAAGGACAGGGCGGTTCACCCCTCCACTTT
many	TRBV7-9	TRBD1	TRBJ1-5	CASRDRGDQPQHF	TGTGCCAGCAGGGACAGGGGCGATCAGCCCCAGCATTTT
few	TRBV2	.	TRBJ2-5	CASRWTPTAETQYF	TGTGCCAGCAGATGGACCCCTACTGCGGAGACCCAGTACTTC
.	TRBV7-9	.	TRBJ2-2	CASSFDVGELFF	TGTGCCAGCAGCTTTGACGTCGGGGAGCTGTTTTTT
.	TRBV11-1	TRBD2	TRBJ2-3	CASSAGGSSDTQYF	TGTGCCAGCAGCGCGGGGGGCAGTTCAGATACGCAGTATTTT
many	TRBV10-3	.	TRBJ1-4	CAISEQGLNEKLFF	TGTGCCATCAGTGAGCAAGGGCTGAATGAAAAACTGTTTTTT
.	TRBV6-5	.	TRBJ1-3	CASSYTQAYSGNTIYF	TGTGCCAGCAGTTACACTCAGGCATACTCTGGAAACACCATATATTTT
.	TRBV20-1	.	TRBJ1-1	CSARRPNTEAFF	TGCAGTGCTAGGAGACCTAACACTGAAGCTTTCTTT
many	TRBV24-1	.	TRBJ2-2	CATSPGTFGELFF	TGTGCCACCAGCCCCGGGACTTTTGGGGAGCTGTTTTTT
.	TRBV5-4	TRBD1	TRBJ2-7	CASSPQDRAAEQYF	TGTGCCAGCAGCCCTCAGGACAGGGCGGCCGAGCAGTACTTC
many	TRBV29-1	.	TRBJ2-3	CSVEGGAEDTQYF	TGCAGCGTTGAAGGCGGAGCAGAAGATACGCAGTATTTT
few	TRBV6-5	.	TRBJ1-1	CASSSPRQNTEAFF	TGTGCCAGCAGTTCTCCACGACAGAACACTGAAGCTTTCTTT
.	TRBV7-9	.	TRBJ2-7	CASSLGGVPYEQYF	TGTGCCAGCAGCTTAGGCGGGGTCCCTTACGAGCAGTACTTC
many	TRBV2	.	TRBJ1-1	CASSQRGSRVNTEAFF	TGTGCCAGCAGTCAAAGGGGGAGCAGAGTAAACACTGAAGCTTTCTTT
many	TRBV20-1	.	TRBJ1-4	CSARDAGSVF	TGCAGTGCCAGAGATGCGGGCAGTGTCTTT
many	TRBV28	TRBD1	TRBJ2-3	CASSTPGTGADTQYF	TGTGCCAGCTCCACGCCCGGGACAGGGGCAGATACGCAGTATTTT
.	TRBV20-1	TRBD1	TRBJ1-1	CSAGGAGGRNTEAFF	TGCAGTGCTGGGGGAGCAGGGGGCAGGAACACTGAAGCTTTCTTT
.	TRBV7-2	.	TRBJ2-7	CASSSLRGGGEQYF	TGTGCCAGCAGCTCCCTTAGGGGGGGAGGCGAGCAGTACTTC
many	TRBV28	.	TRBJ1-4	CASSFSGEKLFF	TGTGCCAGCAGTTTCTCCGGTGAAAAACTGTTTTTT
.	TRBV28	.	TRBJ2-7	CASKLGQGAQYF	TGTGCCAGCAAGTTGGGCCAGGGCGCGCAGTACTTC
.	TRBV6-2/TRBV6-3	TRBD2	TRBJ2-1	CASSRDGLAEYNEQFF	TGTGCCAGCAGTCGGGACGGACTAGCGGAATACAATGAGCAGTTCTTC
many	TRBV18	TRBD1	TRBJ1-5	CASSPGTGGGQPQHF	TGTGCCAGCTCACCAGGGACAGGGGGCGGACAGCCCCAGCATTTT
.	TRBV5-1	.	TRBJ2-3	CASSTRQTDTQYF	TGCGCCAGCAGTACACGACAGACAGATACGCAGTATTTT